The rows below give T cell receptor beta chains drawn from one sample of a study of blood T cell repertoires in COVID-19. The data were produced by immunoSEQ multiplex PCR, yet TCRdb's version contains in-frame clones alone and is incomplete. This sample has about 70,000 clones, with about four fifths found just once. The sequenced sample consisted of peripheral blood. Receptors were obtained from a man in his 70s who had recovered from COVID-19. Each CDR3 is given with its conserved first and last residue. The D gene is left open where the match is weak. Size is stated for part of the rows, as once, few or many counts, or as a class when the clone is expanded.

TRBD1	TRBJ2-5	NA	TRBV7-9	TGTGCCAGCAGCTTACAGACAGGGTATCTAGAGACCCAGTACTTC	CASSLQTGYLETQYF
NA	TRBJ1-5	NA	TRBV6-2/TRBV6-3	TGTGCCAGCAGTTATAGCAGGGCTAGCAATCAGCCCCAGCATTTT	CASSYSRASNQPQHF
TRBD2	TRBJ2-1	once	TRBV30	TGTGCCTGGAGGGAATTGGCTAGCGGGATTAATGAGCAGTTCTTC	CAWRELASGINEQFF
NA	TRBJ1-1	NA	TRBV4-1	TGCGCCAGCAGCCAAGATGACAGCCTTGGATTGTTTGGCACTGAAGCTTTCTTT	CASSQDDSLGLFGTEAFF
NA	TRBJ2-1	NA	TRBV6-6	TGTGCCAGCAGTCAACAGGGTAGAGGTTACAATGAGCAGTTCTTC	CASSQQGRGYNEQFF
TRBD2	TRBJ2-5	few	TRBV11-2	TGTGCCAGCGGAGCTTTGTTTCTAGCGGGAGGGCGGGGTGAGACCCAGTACTTC	CASGALFLAGGRGETQYF
TRBD2	TRBJ2-1	NA	TRBV6-5	TGTGCCAGCAGTTACCGGGCAGGGAGGGCAAGTCAGTTCTTC	CASSYRAGRASQFF
TRBD1	TRBJ1-4	NA	TRBV29-1	TGCAGCGTTGAGACAGGGGGTGAAAAACTGTTTTTT	CSVETGGEKLFF
NA	TRBJ2-2	NA	TRBV27	TGTGCCAGCAGGCTACAGGGGAACACCGGGGAGCTGTTTTTT	CASRLQGNTGELFF
NA	TRBJ1-6	NA	TRBV7-9	TGTGCCAGCAGCTTAGGGCTGTATAATTCACCCCTCCACTTT	CASSLGLYNSPLHF
NA	TRBJ2-7	once	TRBV18	TGTGCCAGCTCACCACCGTCACGGGACGAGCAGTACTTC	CASSPPSRDEQYF
NA	TRBJ2-1	NA	TRBV27	TGTGCCAGCCGGGGGGCTTTGAGGAATGAGCAGTTCTTC	CASRGALRNEQFF
TRBD2	TRBJ2-2	NA	TRBV5-1	TGCGCCAGCAGCTTGCGACCACAAGCGGGGGGTGGCACCGGGGAGCTGTTTTTT	CASSLRPQAGGGTGELFF
NA	TRBJ1-5	once	TRBV6-1	TGTGCCAGCAGTGAAGCCCGGGTGGAACAGCCCCAGCATTTT	CASSEARVEQPQHF
TRBD1	TRBJ1-6	many	TRBV12-3/TRBV12-4	TGTGCCAGCACGACAGGGGACTCACCCCTCCACTTT	CASTTGDSPLHF
NA	TRBJ1-6	NA	TRBV7-2	TGTGCCAGCAGCCCGCGGGCGGGGGGCGCGAATTCACCCCTCCACTTT	CASSPRAGGANSPLHF
NA	TRBJ2-2	few	TRBV7-3	TGTGCCAGCAGCCGACAGTTCCCCGGGGAGCTGTTTTTT	CASSRQFPGELFF
TRBD1	TRBJ1-1	NA	TRBV20-1	TGCAGTGCTAGTCCAGGGGGTTTGACTGAAGCTTTCTTT	CSASPGGLTEAFF
NA	TRBJ1-1	NA	TRBV14	TGTGCCAGCAGCCAAGACGGGGGGATTGAAGCTTTCTTT	CASSQDGGIEAFF
NA	TRBJ2-2	once	TRBV19	TGTGCCAGTAGTCTCGGCGGAGGGCGCGGGAACACCGGGGAGCTGTTTTTT	CASSLGGGRGNTGELFF
TRBD2	TRBJ2-1	NA	TRBV5-4	TGTGCCAGCAGCTCGGGCGGGAGGGCCACCTACAATGAGCAGTTCTTC	CASSSGGRATYNEQFF
NA	TRBJ2-7	once	TRBV6-2/TRBV6-3	TGTGCCAGCAGCACGAACTACAGGGCCTACGAGCAGTACTTC	CASSTNYRAYEQYF
NA	TRBJ2-3	NA	TRBV28	TGTGCCAGCAGTTTCTCTACTAGTTCGGTGGATACGCAGTATTTT	CASSFSTSSVDTQYF
TRBD1	TRBJ2-2	NA	TRBV3-1/TRBV3-2	TGTGCCAGCAGCCAAAGCTCAGGGGGCCCCTCAGGCGCCGGGGAGCTGTTTTTT	CASSQSSGGPSGAGELFF
NA	TRBJ1-3	NA	TRBV7-9	TGTGCCAGCAGCTTAGTGACGGGTTCCCCTGGAAACACCATATATTTT	CASSLVTGSPGNTIYF
TRBD2	TRBJ2-5	once	TRBV5-8	TGTGCCAGCAGCTTGTGGACTAGCGGGGGAGAAGAGACCCAGTACTTC	CASSLWTSGGEETQYF
NA	TRBJ2-6	NA	TRBV6-5	TGTGCCAGCAGTTATCGCAGGGACTCTGGGGCCAACGTCCTGACTTTC	CASSYRRDSGANVLTF
TRBD1	TRBJ2-7	NA	TRBV11-3	TGTGCCAGCAGCTCGCGACAGGGAGTAGACGAGCAGTACTTC	CASSSRQGVDEQYF
NA	TRBJ1-1	NA	TRBV27	TGTGCCAGCAGTTTTGTCCCAGGGGACACTGAAGCTTTCTTT	CASSFVPGDTEAFF
NA	TRBJ2-5	NA	TRBV6-6	TGTGCCAGCAGTTACTCTGGCAGCCCCAAGGGGGAGACCCAGTACTTC	CASSYSGSPKGETQYF
NA	TRBJ1-5	NA	TRBV19	TGTGCCAGTAGCTCTACCCTCGACAGGCTCGGGAATCAGCCCCAGCATTTT	CASSSTLDRLGNQPQHF
NA	TRBJ2-7	NA	TRBV30	TGTGCCTGGAGTGTCCAGGTTCAGCAGTACTTC	CAWSVQVQQYF
NA	TRBJ1-6	NA	TRBV28	TGTGCCAGCAGTTCCATTGAGGTGTCCGGAATTTCACCCCTCCACTTT	CASSSIEVSGISPLHF
NA	TRBJ1-4	NA	TRBV3-1/TRBV3-2	TGTGCCAGCAGCCAACAAAGAGGGTATGAAAAACTGTTTTTT	CASSQQRGYEKLFF
NA	TRBJ1-3	once	TRBV7-8	TGTGCCAGCAGCTCGACGGGTCCCGGAAACACCATATATTTT	CASSSTGPGNTIYF
NA	TRBJ2-2	NA	TRBV5-4	TGTGCCAGCAGCGTAGGACTACGCACAGACACCGGGGAGCTGTTTTTT	CASSVGLRTDTGELFF
TRBD1	TRBJ2-5	NA	TRBV5-4	TGTGCCAGCAGCTCGCAGACAGGGGACCAAGAGACCCAGTACTTC	CASSSQTGDQETQYF
TRBD2	TRBJ2-5	few	TRBV10-2	TGCGCCTCGGGACTAGCGGGAGCGGAAGAGACCCAGTACTTC	CASGLAGAEETQYF
NA	TRBJ1-1	NA	TRBV12-3/TRBV12-4	TGTGCCAGCAGTTTCGTGAACACTGAAGCTTTCTTT	CASSFVNTEAFF
TRBD1	TRBJ2-5	many	TRBV7-2	TGTGCCAGCAGCTCCGGCCCCCCGGGACAGAAAGAGACCCAGTACTTC	CASSSGPPGQKETQYF